The present T cell receptor beta chain was sequenced within a study of CD8+CD57+ T cells in acquired aplastic anemia. The wider study: The mean DNA yield obtained from sorted CD4+ and CD8+ cells came to 3 to 4 ug.

As concerns this clonotype: The antigen is undetermined.

There are 14 residues in the CDR3. The germline V gene encodes CDR1 SNHLY and CDR2 FYNNEI. V was pared by 7 bases and J by 12 bases, with 11 bases of the junction left unmatched. Patients who underwent sequencing had shown CD8+CD57+ cell expansion by flow cytometry. Patients had not yet gotten any therapy when their blood was taken for sampling. Study-level findings and limits: Patients were compared with controls for CD8+ Simpson's diversity, and no significant difference emerged.

Genomic DNA was employed as the template in profiling TCR beta VDJ and CDR3. TCRdb itself ran the reads through MiXCR, one entry per CDR3 protein. The table has around 150,000 distinct CDR3 sequences, around 50% seen once. The sequence came from a human donor with aplastic anemia. The V call is TRBV2, the J call TRBJ1-4, with 10 bases fitting TRBD1. Sequenced material: sorted CD4+, CD8+, or CD8+CD57+ T cells (not recorded which) from PBMCs. This CDR3 reads CASTEGQGKRELFF. CDR3 bases: TGTGCCAGCACGGAGGGACAGGGGAAAAGGGAACTGTTTTTT.